The clone carrying this T cell receptor beta chain came up a few times. Its target is unknown. The sample belongs to a study of CD8 T cells in ankylosing spondylitis. The CDR3 spans 12 residues. With 7 bases removed from V and 5 bases from J, the gap between germline ends came to 15 bases. Germline V gives CDR1 SQVTM, CDR2 ANQGSEA. Quantitative molecular-barcoded 5'-RACE generated the TCR beta libraries. TCRdb itself ran the 5' RACE reads through MiXCR, one entry per CDR3 protein. The sample yields 700,000 or so distinct CDR3 sequences, roughly 19% seen once. Findings of the study overall: Matched synovial fluid from ankylosing spondylitis patients was reported to be enriched for disease-linked clones. Several highly homologous variants made up a TCR beta motif that seemed to typify ankylosing spondylitis blood. Relatively rare in peripheral blood, disease-linked clones were also CD8+. Prior literature has documented some motif variants in synovial fluid and blood from reactive arthritis.

This receptor was obtained from a male donor with ankylosing spondylitis. The chain carries TRBV29-1 and TRBJ2-7; D is tentatively TRBD1 or TRBD2 (5 bases each). What was sequenced was blood, either unsorted or a sorted T cell fraction (not recorded which). The CDR3 here is CSARQRNNEQYF. CDR3 in DNA: TGCAGCGCCAGACAGCGGAACAACGAGCAGTACTTC.